This T cell receptor (beta chain) appears in the sequencing data of a study of spatial heterogeneity in lung cancer (dated by TCRdb to the late 2010s). Looking at the study overall: Beta-chain transcripts were consistently detected in greater numbers than alpha-chain transcripts, which likely reflected higher beta-chain transcript abundance. In tumor regions, TCR transcript counts showed a strong correlation with a T cell transcriptional module score from matched bulk RNA-seq. In the raw uncorrected reads, each unique combination of TCR and UMI appeared more than ten times on average. In non-small cell lung cancer, the study quantitatively compared TCR alpha and beta repertoires across several tumor regions, matched nontumor lung, and blood. Nonsynonymous mutation counts, determined by whole-exome sequencing of tumor tissue, were related to TCR repertoire features. At surgery, 200 or so tumor regions, roughly 62 matched nontumor lung samples and 56 PBMC samples were TCR-sequenced for both alpha and beta chains. Beyond this particular receptor, the publication reports: TCR-seq was estimated to cover only roughly 7% of tumor T cells for alpha chains and approximately 13% for beta chains. Counts of ubiquitous and regional expanded TCRs were found to correlate with counts of ubiquitous and regional nonsynonymous mutations, respectively. The tumor nonsynonymous mutation count correlated with the number of expanded intratumoral alpha and beta TCRs. Additional single-cell paired TCR alpha and beta sequencing was considered necessary to confirm, at a functional level, the hypothesis that regional TCRs recognize regional mutations.

The protocol used for the library was 5' RACE. The data were produced on a NextSeq 500. To allow correction of PCR and sequencing errors, the TCR library protocol tagged every TCR cDNA molecule with a unique molecular identifier. On the authors' methods: TCR identification, UMI-based error correction and CDR3 extraction were all carried out with Decombinator tools. Expanded TCRs were defined as those above a frequency of 2 per 1,000, corresponding to the top 1% of the tumor frequency distribution. Expanded tumor TCRs statistically deemed absent (corrected P<0.05) from at least one tumor region were classed as regional, and all other expanded tumor TCRs were classed as ubiquitous. Each repertoire was subsampled 100 times to 5,000 TCRs, after which Renyi diversity was computed with the R vegan package. To build CDR3 similarity networks, amino acid triplet string-kernel similarity was used, and CDR3s were connected when their pairwise similarity was above 0.82. TCRdb itself trimmed the public reads at Q25 with fastp, ran MiXCR and retained productive beta chains. Records with the same CDR3 protein are collapsed into one entry carrying the most frequent genes and DNA. The V and J calls shown here were made by TCRdb, not taken from the authors' results. In all, the sample holds approximately 16,000 distinct CDR3 sequences, and 6% to 7.5% of those were seen once. About 19% of the sample is in the top ten clones.

The intended sense of this specimen's time point label: sample taken at primary tumor resection. Donors were about 70 patients with early-stage, untreated non-small cell lung cancer from the lung TRACERx cohort. Whole RNA extracted from tumor and nontumor lung tissue, or from cryopreserved PBMC samples, was used for TCR sequencing without cell sorting. Only patients with enough RNA available from two or more tumor regions were chosen for TCR sequencing. A lung pathologist reviewed the tumor and adjacent nontumor lung specimens before the specimens were selected. This clonotype has more than one count but fewer than ten. Which antigen it targets is not known. No base quality information exists; no much larger clone differs at one position. This beta chain represents an off-target read in a library built for alpha chains; its size is of limited meaning. Including the terminal cysteine and phenylalanine, the CDR3 comprises 19 residues. Only the CDR3 part of the read is kept: 57 bases, read in frame from the first base. As encoded in the germline V gene (reference sequence), CDR1 is LNHNV while CDR2 is YYDKDF. Relative to germline, V is 6 bases shorter and J is 3 bases shorter, with 24 bases between their ends.

The V and J genes are TRBV15 and TRBJ2-6, with a tentative D call of TRBD1 or TRBD2, each matching 5 bases. The material sequenced was lung tumor tissue, taken at surgery. This TCR came from a female donor with early-stage non-small cell lung cancer. The CDR3 protein sequence reads: CATRPIGRGVKGGANVLTF. The DNA sequence follows: TGTGCCACCAGGCCGATAGGACGAGGGGTTAAGGGTGGGGCCAACGTCCTGACTTTC. This CDR3, with the reference TRBV15 and TRBJ2-6 proteins standing in past its ends, gives the full variable domain DAMVIQNPRYQVTQFGKPVTLSCSQTLNHNVMYWYQQKSSQAPKLLFHYYDKDFNNEADTPDNFQSRRPNTSFCFLDIRSPGLGDTAMYLCATRPIGRGVKGGANVLTFGAGSRLTVL.